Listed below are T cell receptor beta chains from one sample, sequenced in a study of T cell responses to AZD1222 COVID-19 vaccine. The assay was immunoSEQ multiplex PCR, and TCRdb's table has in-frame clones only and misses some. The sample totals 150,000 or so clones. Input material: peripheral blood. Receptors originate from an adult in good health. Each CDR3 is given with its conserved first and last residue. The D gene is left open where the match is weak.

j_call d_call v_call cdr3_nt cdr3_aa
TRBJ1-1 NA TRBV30 TGTGCCTGGGGAGAGAACGAAGCTTTCTTT CAWGENEAFF
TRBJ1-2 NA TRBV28 TGTGCCAGCAGGACGCAGGGAAGCGGCTATGGCTACACCTTC CASRTQGSGYGYTF
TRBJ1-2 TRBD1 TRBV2 TGTGCCAGCAGTGGACCTGACAGGGTAGATGGCTACACCTTC CASSGPDRVDGYTF
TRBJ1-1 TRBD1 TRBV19 TGTGCCAGTAGTATGTCGGACAGGGGCACTGAAGCTTTCTTT CASSMSDRGTEAFF
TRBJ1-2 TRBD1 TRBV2 TGTGCCAGCAGTGAAGGTCAGGGGGCCGTAGGGGTCGGTGGCTACACCTTC CASSEGQGAVGVGGYTF
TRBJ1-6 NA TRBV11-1 TGTGCCAGCAGCCTTGGACCGGGTTCACCCCTCCACTTT CASSLGPGSPLHF
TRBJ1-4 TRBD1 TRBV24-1 TGTGCCACCAGTGATGGGGACAGGGAAATTGGTGAAAAACTGTTTTTT CATSDGDREIGEKLFF
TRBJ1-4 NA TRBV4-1 TGCGCCAGCGGGCCCGGGGTCGCAACTAATGAAAAACTGTTTTTT CASGPGVATNEKLFF
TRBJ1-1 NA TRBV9 TGTGCCAGCAGCGTTAACCCCGGAACTGAAGCTTTCTTT CASSVNPGTEAFF
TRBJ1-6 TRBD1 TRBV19 TGTGCCAGTAGTATAGAGGGGACAGGCGGTTCACCCCTCCACTTT CASSIEGTGGSPLHF
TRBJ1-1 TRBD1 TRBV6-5 TGTGCCAGCAGTTACGGGGACAGAACAAACACTGAAGCTTTCTTT CASSYGDRTNTEAFF
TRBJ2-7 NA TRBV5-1 TGCGCCAGCAGCTTGTCTCGTCCAGCAAGTTCCTACGAGCAGTACTTC CASSLSRPASSYEQYF
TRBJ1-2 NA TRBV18 TGTGCCAGCTCACCACAGGAAGCTAACTATGGCTACACCTTC CASSPQEANYGYTF
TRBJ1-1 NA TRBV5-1 TGCGCCAGCAGCTTGTCTCAGGGAGTGAACACTGAAGCTTTCTTT CASSLSQGVNTEAFF
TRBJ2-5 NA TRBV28 TGTGCCAGCAACCACGGGTCCAGGGTGGAGACCCAGTACTTC CASNHGSRVETQYF
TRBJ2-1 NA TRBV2 TGTGCCAGCAGCCGGGACGGTCCCTACAATGAGCAGTTCTTC CASSRDGPYNEQFF
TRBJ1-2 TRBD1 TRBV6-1 TGTGCCAGCAGCCGAGGACAGGGCGGCTATGGCTACACCTTC CASSRGQGGYGYTF
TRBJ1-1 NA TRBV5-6 TGTGCCAGCAGCTTGGTAGGAACCTTGCCGGGACCAATATTT CASSLVGTLPGPIF
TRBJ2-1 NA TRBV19 TGTGCCAGTAGTCCCCGAACTTCCTGGGGGGAGTTCTTC CASSPRTSWGEFF
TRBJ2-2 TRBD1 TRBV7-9 TGTGCCAGCAGCCCAAGACAGGGGGAATCCGGGGAGCTGTTTTTT CASSPRQGESGELFF
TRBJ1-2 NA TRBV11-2 TGTGCCAGCAGCTTAGTAGGTTCTCCTGGCTACACCTTC CASSLVGSPGYTF
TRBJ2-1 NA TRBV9 TGTGCCAGCAGCGTAGCGGGGGTGAAGCCGGGGAATGAGCAGTTCTTC CASSVAGVKPGNEQFF
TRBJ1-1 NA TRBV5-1 TGCGCCAGCACAGGGGCATTGAACACTGAAGCTTTCTTT CASTGALNTEAFF
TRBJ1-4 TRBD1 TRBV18 TGTGCCAGCTCACCGAGGGTCAAGGGGACAGGGGATAATGAAAAACTGTTTTTT CASSPRVKGTGDNEKLFF
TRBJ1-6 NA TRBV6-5 TGTGCCAGCAGTTACACCTCAGGGAGTTCACCCCTCCACTTT CASSYTSGSSPLHF
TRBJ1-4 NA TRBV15 TGTGCCACCGGAAGGGGCTTCGGGACAACTAATGAAAAACTGTTTTTT CATGRGFGTTNEKLFF
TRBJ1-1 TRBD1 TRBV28 TGTGCCAGCAGTCTCATGACAGGGGGGGGAACTGAAGCTTTCTTT CASSLMTGGGTEAFF
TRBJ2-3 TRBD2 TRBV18 TGTGCCAGCTCACTTGGACTAGCGGGGGGCACAGATACGCAGTATTTT CASSLGLAGGTDTQYF
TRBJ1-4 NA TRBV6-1 TGTGCCAGCAGTGAAGTTCCTAGACAAAAACTGTTTTTT CASSEVPRQKLFF
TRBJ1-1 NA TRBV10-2 TGCGCCAGCAGTGAGGTCGTTGCTGAAGCTTTCTTT CASSEVVAEAFF
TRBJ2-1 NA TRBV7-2 TGTGCCAGCAGCTTGGATACAGGGAGGGACTTGGAGCAGTTCTTC CASSLDTGRDLEQFF
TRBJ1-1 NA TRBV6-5 TGTGCCAGCAGCCGGGCCCAGAACACTGAAGCTTTCTTT CASSRAQNTEAFF
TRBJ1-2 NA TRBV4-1 TGCGCCAGCAGCGATGTAGGAGGATATGGCTACACCTTC CASSDVGGYGYTF
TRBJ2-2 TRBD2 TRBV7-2 TGTGCCAGCAGCTTATCGGCGGGGGGGCGGTACACCGGGGAGCTGTTTTTT CASSLSAGGRYTGELFF
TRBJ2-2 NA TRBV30 TGTGCCTGGAGCCGGACAGTGACGACCGGGGAGCTGTTTTTT CAWSRTVTTGELFF
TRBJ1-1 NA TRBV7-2 TGTGCCAGCAGCTGGAGTCAGGGAGACACTGAAGCTTTCTTT CASSWSQGDTEAFF
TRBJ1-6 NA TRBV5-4 TGTGCCAGCAGCTCCGCAGGGGTAGGAAATTCACCCCTCCACTTT CASSSAGVGNSPLHF
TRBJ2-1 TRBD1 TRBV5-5 TGTGCCAGCAGCCTGGGGTGGGACAGCTACTACAATGAGCAGTTCTTC CASSLGWDSYYNEQFF
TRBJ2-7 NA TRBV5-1 TGCGCCAGCAGCTTGGAACAGGCCCCCTACGAGCAGTACTTC CASSLEQAPYEQYF
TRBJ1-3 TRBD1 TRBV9 TGTGCCAGCAGCGTAGCCGACTGGGACAGCAGCTCTGGAAACACCATATATTTT CASSVADWDSSSGNTIYF
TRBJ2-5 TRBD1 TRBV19 TGTGCCACCTCGACAGGGGGGGAGACCCAGTACTTC CATSTGGETQYF
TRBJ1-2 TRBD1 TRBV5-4 TGTGCCAGCAGCACCGGACAGGGTCTTAACTATGGCTACACCTTC CASSTGQGLNYGYTF
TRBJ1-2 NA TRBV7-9 TGTGCCAGCAGCTCAACGACAGGTTGGTTGGGCTACACCTTC CASSSTTGWLGYTF
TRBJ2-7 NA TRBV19 TGTGCCAGTAGTGCCGGAGCTAGATACGAGCAGTACTTC CASSAGARYEQYF
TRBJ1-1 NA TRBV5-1 TGCGCCAGCAGCTTGACCGGGGCTGGTTCGAACACTGAAGCTTTCTTT CASSLTGAGSNTEAFF
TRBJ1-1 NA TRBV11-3 TGTGCCAGCAGCTTCGGGGGGGCTGAAGCTTTCTTT CASSFGGAEAFF